The 22 T cell receptor beta chains presented below share a single source sample, sequenced in a study of T-cell memory formation after mild COVID-19. TCRdb processed the 5' RACE reads anew with MiXCR; each CDR3 protein has one entry. The data hold hundreds of thousands of distinct CDR3 sequences, with around 16% observed a single time. Sequenced sample: PBMCs or a T cell subset sorted from them (not recorded which). These receptors were obtained from a man between 18 and 35 years old who had mild COVID-19 (a few samples of this study predate the infection). Cell type and time point are not known.

This clonotype showed up just a few times. The chain is built from TRBV6-1 and TRBJ2-1; 8 bases are shared with TRBD2. The V gene end was trimmed by 6 bases and the J gene end by 7 bases; junction bases not matched to a gene: 11. The CDR3 runs to 15 residues. CDR1 and CDR2 from the germline V gene are MNHNS and SASEGT. The CDR3 DNA is TGTGCCAGCAGCCGAACCGGGACTAGACTTAATGAGCAGTTCTTC. It codes for CASSRTGTRLNEQFF.

The chain is built from TRBV2 and TRBJ2-5; 10 nucleotides agree with TRBD1. Germline values: CDR1 SNHLY, CDR2 FYNNEI. This CDR3 has 16 amino acids. With 6 bases clipped from V and 1 base from J, the junction kept 8 bases outside the gene matches. In DNA, the CDR3 is TGTGCCAGCAGGGAGCGACAGGGGGCAGGCCAAGAGACCCAGTACTTC. Translating it yields CASRERQGAGQETQYF.

The rearrangement uses TRBV6-1 and TRBJ2-3, with TRBD1 identical over 10 bases. After removal of 11 bases from V and 5 bases from J, the junction contained 4 bases not matched to a gene. CDR1 is MNHNS and CDR2 is SASEGT in the germline V gene. CDR3 length: 12 residues. CDR3 loop: CAGTGVGDTQYF. The CDR3 DNA sequence: TGTGCCGGGACAGGGGTCGGAGATACGCAGTATTTT.

The rearrangement uses TRBV21-1 and TRBJ2-7; the table's D call TRBD1 went unverified against the DNA. TRBV21-1 is labeled a pseudogene. The CDR3 runs 17 residues. CDR3 DNA sequence: TGTGCCAGCAGCAACCCCTACGAGGGGACAGGAGGCTACGAGCAGTACTTC. It encodes CASSNPYEGTGGYEQYF.

This chain links TRBV5-1 with TRBJ1-2, with 7 bases lining up with TRBD1. There are 15 residues in the CDR3. Germline V gene lookup returns CDR1 SGHRS and CDR2 YFSETQ. Germline trimming cut 0 bases from V and 6 bases from J; bases unmatched to any gene: 8. CDR3 amino acids: CASSLERQGRNGYTF. DNA of the CDR3: TGCGCCAGCAGCTTGGAGAGACAGGGTAGGAATGGCTACACCTTC.

This clonotype has a handful of counts. The CDR3 is CASSPGGPYQETQYF. Here the CDR3 DNA reads TGTGCCAGCTCCCCAGGGGGCCCGTACCAAGAGACCCAGTACTTC. The chain is built from TRBV18 and TRBJ2-5; 8 bases are shared with TRBD1. Germline V gives CDR1 KGHSH, CDR2 LQKENI. V was clipped by 6 bases and J by 0 bases; unmatched bases: 6. The CDR3 totals 15 residues.

The genes are TRBV28 and TRBJ2-3, with 8 bases that match TRBD2. Losses at the gene ends were 4 bases for V and 10 bases for J; bases not matched to a gene: 4. CDR3 length equals 12 residues. The germline V gene has CDR1 MDHEN and CDR2 SYDVKM. DNA of the CDR3: TGTGCCAGCAGTTCCCGGGGGGGCGCGCAGTATTTT. Protein sequence: CASSSRGGAQYF.

This clonotype was picked up many times. At one boundary the junction diverges from the germline segment, which might be a read error. The chain carries TRBV7-9 and TRBJ2-7; D is ambiguous. This CDR3 comprises 16 residues. Germline V gene data show CDR1 as SEHNR and CDR2 as FQNEAQ (reference sequence). DNA of the CDR3: TGTGCCAGCAGCTTCGCCGGCCCCACAAAGTTCTACGAGCAGTGCTTC. Amino acid sequence: CASSFAGPTKFYEQCF.

This clonotype was recorded at least ten times. The CDR3 DNA reads TGCGCCAGCAGCCAGCTGGCCGGGACTAGCGGGGCCTACAATGAGCAGTTCTTC. This codes for CASSQLAGTSGAYNEQFF. The chain uses TRBV4-3 and TRBJ2-1; 13 positions agree with TRBD2. Germline lookup yields CDR1 LGHNA and CDR2 YSLEER. There are 18 residues in the CDR3. V shed 3 bases, J shed 2 bases, and the junction held 7 bases outside the gene matches.

This rearrangement joins TRBV2 to TRBJ2-1; 10 bases agree with TRBD2. The CDR3 sequence is 14 residues long. Unmatched junction bases numbered 5, after V lost 3 bases and J lost 9 bases. The V gene's germline CDR1 is SNHLY and CDR2 FYNNEI. The CDR3 sequence is CASSEQRGGPEQFF. In DNA, the CDR3 is TGTGCCAGCAGTGAGCAGCGGGGGGGCCCTGAGCAGTTCTTC.

This clonotype appeared a few times. The chain uses TRBV9 and TRBJ1-4; 8 nucleotides agree with TRBD1. V lost 3 bases and J lost 8; bases outside the gene matches: 6. The germline V gene has CDR1 SGDLS and CDR2 YYNGEE. CDR3 length equals 14 residues. The CDR3 DNA reads TGTGCCAGCAGCGCAGGACAGGGTAGAGAAAAACTGTTTTTT. As protein: CASSAGQGREKLFF.

V gene TRBV12-3 or TRBV12-4 combines with J gene TRBJ2-5; possible D gene TRBD2, 5 bases. The V and J ends lost 5 bases and 7 bases respectively, with 17 bases between them. This CDR3 is 14 amino acids long. The CDR3 protein is CASSVLRLRGTQYF. For the CDR3, the DNA is TGTGCCAGCAGTGTCCTGAGGCTCCGGGGGACCCAGTACTTC.

V usage is TRBV9 and J usage is TRBJ2-1, with D uncertain. The CDR3 covers 16 residues. The V gene's germline CDR1 is SGDLS and CDR2 YYNGEE. V was trimmed by 3 bases and J by 4 bases, leaving 17 bases between them. This CDR3 is CASSDSRVPLYNEQFF. CDR3 in DNA: TGTGCCAGCAGCGACTCCCGGGTCCCCCTTTACAATGAGCAGTTCTTC. The variable domain in full, with the rest retrieved from reference TRBV9 and TRBJ2-1, is DSGVTQTPKHLITATGQRVTLRCSPRSGDLSVYWYQQSLDQGLQFLIQYYNGEERAKGNILERFSAQQFPDLHSELNLSSLELGDSALYFCASSDSRVPLYNEQFFGPGTRLTVL.

This clonotype showed up just a few times. This sequence joins TRBV2 and TRBJ2-4, with 8 bases aligning to TRBD2. Unmatched junction bases numbered 5, after V lost 10 bases and J lost 0 bases. Germline V gives CDR1 SNHLY, CDR2 FYNNEI. The CDR3 is 14 amino acids. This chain's CDR3 is CATGGDRAKNIQYF. Here the CDR3 DNA reads TGTGCCACGGGGGGGGACCGAGCCAAAAACATTCAGTACTTC.

This clonotype was observed many times. The chain has TRBV6-5 and TRBJ2-3; perhaps TRBD1 as D (6 bases). Germline V lookup: CDR1 MNHEY, CDR2 SVGAGI. The CDR3 sequence is 14 residues long. The V and J ends lost 0 bases and 4 bases respectively, with 8 bases between them. In DNA form, the CDR3 reads TGTGCCAGCAGTTACTCGCAGGGGTCAGATACGCAGTATTTT. This sequence encodes CASSYSQGSDTQYF.

This chain uses TRBV29-1 with TRBJ2-3; 7 nucleotides line up with TRBD2. The germline gives CDR1 SQVTM, CDR2 ANQGSEA. This CDR3 has 13 residues. The trim removed 7 bases at V and 6 bases at J, leaving 10 bases unmatched. Here the CDR3 reads CSARIAGSDTQYF. CDR3 in DNA: TGCAGCGCTAGAATAGCGGGCAGCGATACGCAGTATTTT.

This clonotype was counted only a few times. The chain links TRBV28 to TRBJ2-3; 7 bases agree with TRBD1. Germline trimming cut 3 bases from V and 2 bases from J; bases unmatched to any gene: 8. This CDR3 has 16 residues. From germline, CDR1 is MDHEN and CDR2 SYDVKM. CDR3 bases: TGTGCCAGCAGTTTTTTAGGGGGCCGGTTCACAGATACGCAGTATTTT. Amino acids: CASSFLGGRFTDTQYF. The variable domain in full, with the rest retrieved from reference TRBV28 and TRBJ2-3, is DVKVTQSSRYLVKRTGEKVFLECVQDMDHENMFWYRQDPGLGLRLIYFSYDVKMKEKGDIPEGYSVSREKKERFSLILESASTNQTSMYLCASSFLGGRFTDTQYFGPGTRLTVL.

This chain joins TRBV6-5 and TRBJ1-2; no clear D. V gave up 0 bases and J gave up 1 base, with 6 bases separating them. The germline gives CDR1 MNHEY, CDR2 SVGAGI. This CDR3 is 14 amino acids long. CDR3 sequence reads: CASSYSYVNYGYTF. CDR3 bases: TGTGCCAGCAGTTACTCGTACGTTAACTATGGCTACACCTTC.

The chain links TRBV9 to TRBJ1-6; D perhaps matches TRBD1 (6 bases). V lost 4 bases to trimming and J lost 11 bases, with 19 bases between them. Looked up from germline, CDR1 is SGDLS and CDR2 is YYNGEE. The CDR3 extends over 15 amino acids. CDR3 sequence (DNA): TGTGCCAGCAGCACCAAAGGACAGCCTGGGACACCCCTCCACTTT. Its translation is CASSTKGQPGTPLHF.

The chain is built from TRBV7-2 and TRBJ2-1, with TRBD2 matching 9 bases. The CDR3 consists of 15 residues. The V segment lost 3 bases and the J segment 6 bases; nucleotides outside the gene matches: 6. From germline, CDR1 is SGHTA and CDR2 FQGNSA. The CDR3 sequence: CASSLGGGVGNEQFF. CDR3 nucleotides: TGTGCCAGCAGCTTGGGCGGGGGGGTCGGCAATGAGCAGTTCTTC.

This clonotype occurred a few times. The CDR3 DNA is TGTGCCAGCAGTTACGGGCGGGCGGACCAGTCGGGGGATACGCAGTATTTT. Protein: CASSYGRADQSGDTQYF. This chain uses TRBV6-6 with TRBJ2-3, with D tentatively TRBD2 (5 bases). V dropped 2 bases and J dropped 6 bases, with 21 bases sitting between them. Germline-derived CDR1 and CDR2 are MNHNY and SVGAGI (reference sequence). The CDR3 totals 17 residues.

This clonotype was picked up a small number of times. This sequence joins TRBV2 and TRBJ1-3; D remains unclear. The V and J ends lost 6 bases and 0 bases respectively, with 15 bases between them. CDR3 length equals 16 residues. Germline lookup yields CDR1 SNHLY and CDR2 FYNNEI. This CDR3 is CASRPPLGYSGNTIYF. In nucleotides, the CDR3 is TGTGCCAGCAGGCCGCCTTTGGGGTACTCTGGAAACACCATATATTTT. Looking up the rest from reference TRBV2 and TRBJ1-3 gives the full variable domain: EPEVTQTPSHQVTQMGQEVILRCVPISNHLYFYWYRQILGQKVEFLVSFYNNEISEKSEIFDDQFSVERPDGSNFTLKIRSTKLEDSAMYFCASRPPLGYSGNTIYFGEGSWLTVV.